Below are 22 T cell receptor beta chains sequenced from a single sample in a study of type 1 regulatory T cells. TCRdb recomputed calls from the reads with MiXCR, one row per CDR3 protein. The sample yields about 62,000 distinct CDR3 sequences, 55% to 65% seen once. No cognate antigen is known for these TCRs. The specimen sequenced was cultured non-Tr1 T cells, either the whole culture or a sorted T cell fraction (not recorded which). These receptors came from a human donor in good health.

V usage is TRBV5-4 and J usage is TRBJ1-2; no firm D call. The CDR3 contains 11 residues. Germline CDR1 and CDR2: SGHNT and YYREEE (reference sequence). V gave up 0 bases and J gave up 9 bases, with 6 bases separating them. DNA for the CDR3: TGTGCCAGCAGCTTGGACCAGAGCTACACCTTC. Its translation is CASSLDQSYTF.

The CDR3 DNA sequence: TGTGCCAGCATTACTAGCGGGAGGGGTCAAAAGTACAATGAGCAGTTCTTC. Its protein is CASITSGRGQKYNEQFF. The chain employs TRBV27 and TRBJ2-1; 13 bases line up with TRBD2. V dropped 7 bases and J dropped 4; count of bases not matched to a gene: 10. Germline V gives CDR1 MNHEY, CDR2 SMNVEV (reference sequence). The CDR3 runs to 17 residues.

This chain connects TRBV27 to TRBJ1-1; D is possibly TRBD1 (6 bases). CDR1 and CDR2 (germline): MNHEY, SMNVEV (reference sequence). The CDR3 sequence is 15 residues long. The V and J ends lost 5 bases and 6 bases respectively, with 19 bases between them. The CDR3 bases are TGTGCCAGCAGTACGTCCACAGGGTTATCCCCTGAAGCTTTCTTT. Protein sequence: CASSTSTGLSPEAFF.

The chain employs TRBV7-2 and TRBJ2-7; D is perhaps TRBD1 (5 bases). V dropped 2 bases and J dropped 5 bases, with 13 bases sitting between them. This CDR3 is built from 14 residues. Germline V lookup: CDR1 SGHTA, CDR2 FQGNSA. The chain's CDR3 is CASSLIGRAHEQYF. CDR3 nucleotide sequence: TGTGCCAGCAGCTTAATTGGCAGGGCGCACGAGCAGTACTTC.

V and J are TRBV2 and TRBJ2-5; 10 bases map to TRBD1. Unmatched junction bases numbered 5, after V lost 6 bases and J lost 4 bases. The germline CDR1 and CDR2 sequences are SNHLY and FYNNEI. The CDR3 totals 14 residues. The CDR3 loop is CASRVDRGRETQYF. In DNA form, the CDR3 reads TGTGCCAGCAGGGTCGACAGGGGGCGAGAGACCCAGTACTTC.

The chain joins TRBV7-2 to TRBJ1-5; the D gene is possibly TRBD1 (6 bases). Deletions cut 4 bases from V and 6 bases from J, with 16 bases between. Germline CDR1 reads SGHTA; CDR2 reads FQGNSA. CDR3 length equals 15 residues. The CDR3 DNA sequence: TGTGCCAGCAGCTGGCTGACGGGGGCGAGTCAGCCCCAGCATTTT. As protein: CASSWLTGASQPQHF.

The rearrangement uses TRBV5-1 and TRBJ2-3, with D unclear. The V gene's germline CDR1 is SGHRS and CDR2 YFSETQ. The CDR3 length is 14 residues. Trimming shortened V by 3 bases and J by 4 bases, and 12 bases separated the two germline ends. The CDR3 DNA follows: TGCGCCAGCAGCTCAACTCAGTTGCCAGATACGCAGTATTTT. This sequence encodes CASSSTQLPDTQYF.

J is TRBJ2-5 and V is TRBV5-1; maybe TRBD2 (6 bases). The V gene lost 0 bases and the J gene lost 1 base, with 10 bases spanning the gap. This CDR3 contains 15 residues. Germline CDR1 is SGHRS and CDR2 is YFSETQ. In nucleotides, the CDR3 is TGCGCCAGCAGCTTGGCGGGAGTATCCCAAGAGACCCAGTACTTC. As protein: CASSLAGVSQETQYF.

By share of the sample, this clonotype is medium-sized. DNA for the CDR3: TGTGCCAGCTGGGAAAGGGGGCGCAGAGCTTTCTTT. Its translation: CASWERGRRAFF. The V gene is TRBV28, the J gene TRBJ1-1; the match to TRBD1 covers 7 bases. This CDR3 is 12 amino acids long. The V and J ends lost 8 bases and 10 bases, in that order; junction bases with no gene match: 10. CDR1 and CDR2 from the germline V gene are MDHEN and SYDVKM.

The J gene is TRBJ2-1, the V gene TRBV18; D remains unclear. V was pared by 4 bases and J by 7 bases, with 11 bases between. In germline, CDR1 is KGHSH, CDR2 LQKENI. CDR3 size: 13 residues. CDR3 residues: CASSQEFSNEQFF. The DNA of the CDR3 is TGTGCCAGCTCACAAGAGTTTTCGAATGAGCAGTTCTTC. The full variable domain, with the rest looked up from reference TRBV18 and TRBJ2-1, is NAGVMQNPRHLVRRRGQEARLRCSPMKGHSHVYWYRQLPEEGLKFMVYLQKENIIDESGMPKERFSAEFPKEGPSILRIQQVVRGDSAAYFCASSQEFSNEQFFGPGTRLTVL.

The chain recombines TRBV28 with TRBJ1-1; D unclear. Trimming stripped 6 bases from V and 6 bases from J, with 11 bases between. CDR1 and CDR2 from the germline V gene are MDHEN and SYDVKM. This CDR3 has 12 residues. CDR3 in amino acids: CASSALIAEAFF. CDR3 coding DNA: TGTGCCAGCAGCGCTCTAATCGCTGAAGCTTTCTTT.

J is TRBJ1-5 and V is TRBV6-2 or TRBV6-3; possibly TRBD1 for D (5 bases). Trimming cost V 6 bases and J 0 bases, with 15 bases left between them. The CDR3 runs 16 residues. Germline V gives CDR1 MNHEY, CDR2 SVGEGT. As DNA, the CDR3 is TGTGCCAGCAGCCTCTCGGGAGGGACTAGCAATCAGCCCCAGCATTTT. Its protein is CASSLSGGTSNQPQHF.

The chain has TRBV7-8 and TRBJ1-1; D is possibly TRBD1 (6 bases). Germline assignment: CDR1 SGHVS and CDR2 FQNEAQ. This CDR3 has 15 amino acids. Trimming removed 4 bases at V and 0 bases at J, with 12 bases between. CDR3 protein: CASSSSDRLNTEAFF. CDR3 DNA sequence: TGTGCCAGCAGCTCTTCGGACAGATTGAACACTGAAGCTTTCTTT.

The chain is built from TRBV5-1 and TRBJ2-7; D may match TRBD1 or TRBD2 (6 bases each). Germline V gives CDR1 SGHRS, CDR2 YFSETQ. V was cut by 6 bases and J by 2 bases, with 12 bases left in between. This CDR3 is built from 13 residues. The CDR3 coding sequence is TGCGCCAGCAAGGTGGAGGGGGCCTACGAGCAGTACTTC. Its translation is CASKVEGAYEQYF. Looking up the rest from reference TRBV5-1 and TRBJ2-7 gives the full variable domain: KAGVTQTPRYLIKTRGQQVTLSCSPISGHRSVSWYQQTPGQGLQFLFEYFSETQRNKGNFPGRFSGRQFSNSRSEMNVSTLELGDSALYLCASKVEGAYEQYFGPGTRLTVT.

The CDR3 is CASSISTDTQYF. The DNA of the CDR3 is TGTGCCAGCAGCATCAGCACAGATACGCAGTATTTT. The chain links TRBV7-2 to TRBJ2-3; no definite D call. The CDR3 runs 12 residues. The germline V and J ends were trimmed by 5 bases and 0 bases, with 3 bases remaining between them. Germline assignment: CDR1 SGHTA and CDR2 FQGNSA. Filled out from reference TRBV7-2 and TRBJ2-3, the complete variable domain reads GAGVSQSPSNKVTEKGKDVELRCDPISGHTALYWYRQSLGQGLEFLIYFQGNSAPDKSGLPSDRFSAERTGGSVSTLTIQRTQQEDSAVYLCASSISTDTQYFGPGTRLTVL.

The J gene is TRBJ1-2, the V gene TRBV27; TRBD1 matches at 8 bases. This CDR3 region has 14 residues. The V gene's germline CDR1 is MNHEY and CDR2 SMNVEV (reference sequence). The J segment lost 7 bases and the V segment lost 3 bases, leaving 7 bases of the junction unmatched. CDR3 bases: TGTGCCAGCAGTTTGTCCCGACAGGGGTTTGGCTACACCTTC. Translating gives CASSLSRQGFGYTF.

Only a few counts were recorded for this clonotype. The chain couples TRBV2 to TRBJ1-5; no definite D call. Trimming shortened V by 2 bases and J by 3 bases, and 14 bases separated the two germline ends. The CDR3 contains 16 residues. Germline CDR1 is SNHLY and CDR2 is FYNNEI. CDR3 sequence reads: CASSESQLYINQPQHF. CDR3 DNA: TGTGCCAGCAGTGAATCCCAGCTTTATATCAATCAGCCCCAGCATTTT.

CDR3 DNA: TGTGCCAGCAGCCTCGTGATAGCGGGGAGCACAGATACGCAGTATTTT. Amino acids: CASSLVIAGSTDTQYF. The chain uses TRBV3-1 and TRBJ2-3, with 8 bases that match TRBD2. Germline lookup yields CDR1 LGHDT and CDR2 YNNKEL (reference sequence). The CDR3 runs 16 residues. Trimming removed 4 bases from V and 0 bases from J; junction bases left unmatched: 6.

This clonotype has a handful of counts. The chain is built from TRBV20-1 and TRBJ2-7; the D is unclear. Germline values: CDR1 DFQATT, CDR2 SNEGSKA (reference sequence). The CDR3 consists of 11 residues. Trimming removed 1 base from V and 7 bases from J, with 8 bases in between. In DNA, the CDR3 is TGCAGTGCTAGAGTTGCAGCAGAGCAGTACTTC. Its translation is CSARVAAEQYF.

This chain uses TRBV6-6 with TRBJ2-7; TRBD1 aligns across 9 bases. The J segment lost 9 bases and the V segment lost 6 bases, leaving 15 bases of the junction unmatched. The germline CDR1 and CDR2 sequences are MNHNY and SVGAGI (reference sequence). The CDR3 is made up of 15 amino acids. CDR3 DNA sequence: TGTGCCAGCAGACAAGGAGGGACAGGGATTTCCGCGCAGTACTTC. It translates to CASRQGGTGISAQYF.

This clonotype was detected a few times. The J gene is TRBJ2-2, the V gene TRBV19, with TRBD2 matching over 11 bases. Germline-derived CDR1 and CDR2 are LNHDA and SQIVND (reference sequence). J was trimmed by 2 bases and V by 5 bases; bases with no gene match: 4. The CDR3 runs to 16 residues. The CDR3 DNA follows: TGTGCCAGTAGTGCGGGACTAGCGGTCAACACCGGGGAGCTGTTTTTT. It is translated as CASSAGLAVNTGELFF.

The chain is built from TRBV11-2 and TRBJ2-1; D is tentatively TRBD1 or TRBD2 (6 bases each). This CDR3 is built from 15 residues. The V gene's germline CDR1 is SGHAT and CDR2 FQNNGV. The ends were cut back, 4 bases at V and 8 bases at J, with 18 bases in the middle. The CDR3 spells CASSYLEGGKDEQFF. CDR3 in DNA: TGTGCCAGCAGCTACCTAGAGGGGGGCAAGGATGAGCAGTTCTTC.